This T cell receptor (beta chain) appears in the sequencing data of a study of T cell responses to AZD1222 COVID-19 vaccine. Trimming took 4 bases from V and 4 from J; bases not matched to a gene: 6. The CDR3 contains 15 residues. From germline, CDR1 is LGHNA and CDR2 YNFKEQ. Regarding this clone: Its antigen remains unidentified.

Study-wide findings and caveats: Only after the peak T cell response were repertoires sampled. Spike regions recognized by vaccine-associated CD4 TCRs spanned the protein, led by 160-218 and 743-854. Per reports, nearly half of all spike-specific TCRs target regions that are unmutated in variants.

Clones were read by immunoSEQ multiplex PCR, and TCRdb kept only the in-frame ones, dropping some. The table records 98,000 or so clones, approximately 88% of them present only once. V and J are TRBV4-2 and TRBJ1-2, with 10 nucleotides matching TRBD1. The clonotype was recovered from an adult in good health. This specimen was peripheral blood, taken on day 0 of AZD1222 vaccination. CDR3 region: CASSRRDRGFYGYTF. The CDR3 coding sequence is TGTGCCAGCAGCCGTAGGGACAGGGGCTTCTATGGCTACACCTTC.